The clone carrying this T cell receptor beta chain was seen more than once but under ten times. The antigen remains unidentified. The germline V gene has CDR1 SGHVS and CDR2 FQNEAQ. After removal of 5 bases from V and 4 bases from J, the junction contained 6 bases not matched to a gene. The CDR3 is 15 amino acids. This sample is part of a study of T-cell memory formation after mild COVID-19. General study points: Clones contracting day 15 to 85 were balanced CD4/CD8; later expanders leaned CD4+.

TCRdb re-derived calls from the 5' RACE reads in MiXCR, one entry per CDR3 protein. The sample carries more than 300,000 distinct CDR3 sequences, roughly 13% recorded once. The sequence was collected from a man aged 18 to 30 who had mild COVID-19 (a few samples of this study predate the infection). Cell type and time point are not known. Specimen: PBMCs or a T cell subset sorted from them (not recorded which). The chain combines TRBV7-8 with TRBJ2-2; 8 positions match TRBD1. The CDR3 nucleotides read TGTGCCAGCAGCCCCTGGGACAGGATCACCGGGGAGCTGTTTTTT. This codes for CASSPWDRITGELFF.